This T cell receptor beta chain was obtained from a study of technical replicates of blood from a few donors. V was cut by 5 bases and J by 4 bases, with 10 bases left in between. Germline V gives CDR1 SNHLY, CDR2 FYNNEI. The CDR3 covers 13 residues. Using immunoSEQ multiplex PCR, the repertoire was profiled, and TCRdb retains in-frame clones only, with some absent. The sample carries roughly 72,000 clones, 95% to 98% recorded once. Specimen: T cells isolated from PBMCs. The source of this sequence is a human donor in good health. The chain combines TRBV2 with TRBJ2-3; possibly TRBD1 for D (5 bases). The CDR3 reads CASSITGADTQYF. DNA for the CDR3: TGTGCCAGCAGTATAACAGGCGCAGATACGCAGTATTTT.